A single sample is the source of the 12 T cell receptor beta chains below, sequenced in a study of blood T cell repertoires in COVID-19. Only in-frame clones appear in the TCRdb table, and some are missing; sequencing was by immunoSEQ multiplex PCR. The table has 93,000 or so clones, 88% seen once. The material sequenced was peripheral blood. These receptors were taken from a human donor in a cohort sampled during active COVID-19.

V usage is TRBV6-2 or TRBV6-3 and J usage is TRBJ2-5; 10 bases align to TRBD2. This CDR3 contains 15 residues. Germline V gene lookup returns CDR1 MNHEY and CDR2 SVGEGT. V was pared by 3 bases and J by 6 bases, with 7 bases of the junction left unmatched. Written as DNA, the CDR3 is TGTGCCAGCAGTTATACTAGCGGGGTTCTGAAGACCCAGTACTTC. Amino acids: CASSYTSGVLKTQYF.

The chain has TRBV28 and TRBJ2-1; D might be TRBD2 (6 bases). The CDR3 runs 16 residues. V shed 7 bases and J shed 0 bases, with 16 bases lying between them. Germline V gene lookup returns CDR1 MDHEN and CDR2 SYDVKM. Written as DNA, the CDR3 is TGTGCCAGCACCCCTTTGAGAGCGGGCTCCTACAATGAGCAGTTCTTC. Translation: CASTPLRAGSYNEQFF.

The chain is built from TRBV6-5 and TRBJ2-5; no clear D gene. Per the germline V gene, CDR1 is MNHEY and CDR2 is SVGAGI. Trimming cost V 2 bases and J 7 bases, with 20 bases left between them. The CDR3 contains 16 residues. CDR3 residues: CASSYGSEPTRGTQYF. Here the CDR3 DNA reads TGTGCCAGCAGTTACGGGTCAGAACCAACTCGAGGGACCCAGTACTTC.

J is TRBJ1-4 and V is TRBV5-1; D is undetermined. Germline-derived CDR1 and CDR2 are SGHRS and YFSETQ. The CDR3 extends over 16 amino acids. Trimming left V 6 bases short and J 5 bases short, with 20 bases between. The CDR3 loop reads CASTRVGGLENEKLFF. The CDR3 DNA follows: TGCGCCAGCACCCGGGTTGGCGGACTAGAGAATGAAAAACTGTTTTTT. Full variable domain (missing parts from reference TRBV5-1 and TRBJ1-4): KAGVTQTPRYLIKTRGQQVTLSCSPISGHRSVSWYQQTPGQGLQFLFEYFSETQRNKGNFPGRFSGRQFSNSRSEMNVSTLELGDSALYLCASTRVGGLENEKLFFGSGTQLSVL.

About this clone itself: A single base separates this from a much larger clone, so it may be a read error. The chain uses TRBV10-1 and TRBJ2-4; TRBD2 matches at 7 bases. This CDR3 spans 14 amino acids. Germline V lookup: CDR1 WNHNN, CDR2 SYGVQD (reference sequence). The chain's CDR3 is CTSSETPGGNIQYF. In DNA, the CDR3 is TGCACCAGCAGTGAGACTCCGGGGGGAAACATTCAGTACTTC.

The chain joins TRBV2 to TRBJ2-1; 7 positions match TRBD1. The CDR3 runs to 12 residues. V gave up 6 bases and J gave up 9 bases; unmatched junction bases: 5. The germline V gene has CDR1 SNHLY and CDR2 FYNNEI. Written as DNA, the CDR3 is TGTGCCAGCAGCCAAGGGGGCGGTGAGCAGTTCTTC. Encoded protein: CASSQGGGEQFF.

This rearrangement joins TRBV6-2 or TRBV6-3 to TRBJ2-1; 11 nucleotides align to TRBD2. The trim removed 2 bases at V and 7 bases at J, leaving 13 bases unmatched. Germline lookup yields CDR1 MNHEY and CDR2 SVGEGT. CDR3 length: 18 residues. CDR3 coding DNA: TGTGCCAGCAGTTACGGCCAGGGACTAGCGGCCCGATGGAATGAGCAGTTCTTC. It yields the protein CASSYGQGLAARWNEQFF.

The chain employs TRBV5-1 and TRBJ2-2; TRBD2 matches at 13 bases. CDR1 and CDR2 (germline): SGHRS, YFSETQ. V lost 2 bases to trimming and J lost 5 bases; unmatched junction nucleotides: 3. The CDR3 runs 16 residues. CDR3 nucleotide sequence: TGCGCCAGCAGCTTAGGACTAGCGGGAGAAACCGGGGAGCTGTTTTTT. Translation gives CASSLGLAGETGELFF.

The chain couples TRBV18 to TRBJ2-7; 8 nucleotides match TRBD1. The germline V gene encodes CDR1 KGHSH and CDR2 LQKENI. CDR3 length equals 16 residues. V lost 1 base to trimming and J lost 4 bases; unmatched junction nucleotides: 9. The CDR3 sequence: CASSPRRTGSGYEQYF. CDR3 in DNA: TGTGCCAGCTCACCACGTAGGACAGGGAGTGGGTACGAGCAGTACTTC.

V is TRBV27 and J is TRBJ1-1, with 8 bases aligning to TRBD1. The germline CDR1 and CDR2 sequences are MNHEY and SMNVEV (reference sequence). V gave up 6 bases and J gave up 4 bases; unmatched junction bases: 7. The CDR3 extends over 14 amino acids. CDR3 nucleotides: TGTGCCAGCAGGGTTGCAGGGGGCACCACTGAAGCTTTCTTT. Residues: CASRVAGGTTEAFF.

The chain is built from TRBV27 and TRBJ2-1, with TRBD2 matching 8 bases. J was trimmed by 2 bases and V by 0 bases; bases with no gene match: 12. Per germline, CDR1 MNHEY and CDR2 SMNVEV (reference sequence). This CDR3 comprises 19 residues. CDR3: CASSLSGRTSRLPYNEQFF. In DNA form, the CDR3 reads TGTGCCAGCAGTTTATCCGGGCGGACTAGCCGACTCCCCTACAATGAGCAGTTCTTC.

The CDR3 coding sequence is TGTGCCACCAGCAGAGAGGCACCTTCCACTGGGGCCAACGTCCTGACTTTC. It yields the protein CATSREAPSTGANVLTF. The chain carries TRBV15 and TRBJ2-6; D unresolved. Germline V gene sequence: CDR1 LNHNV, CDR2 YYDKDF (reference sequence). Trimming took 0 bases from V and 2 from J, leaving 11 bases between them. This CDR3 region has 17 residues.